This T cell receptor (beta chain) was retrieved from a study of siplizumab effects on memory and regulatory T cells. Sequencing used immunoSEQ multiplex PCR; TCRdb keeps in-frame clones, though not all of them. The profile shows 50,000 or so clones, approximately 84% of them singletons. Germline loops: CDR1 LNHDA, CDR2 SQIVND (reference sequence). The CDR3 loop spans 13 amino acids. The ends were cut back, 0 bases at V and 5 bases at J, with 5 bases in the middle. The sequence derives from a human donor in good health. The rearrangement joins TRBV19 to TRBJ1-5; no clear D. Sequencing was carried out using naive CD8+ T cells sorted from blood. In DNA, the CDR3 is TGTGCCAGTAGTATAGATTCTCATCAGCCCCAGCATTTT. It specifies CASSIDSHQPQHF.